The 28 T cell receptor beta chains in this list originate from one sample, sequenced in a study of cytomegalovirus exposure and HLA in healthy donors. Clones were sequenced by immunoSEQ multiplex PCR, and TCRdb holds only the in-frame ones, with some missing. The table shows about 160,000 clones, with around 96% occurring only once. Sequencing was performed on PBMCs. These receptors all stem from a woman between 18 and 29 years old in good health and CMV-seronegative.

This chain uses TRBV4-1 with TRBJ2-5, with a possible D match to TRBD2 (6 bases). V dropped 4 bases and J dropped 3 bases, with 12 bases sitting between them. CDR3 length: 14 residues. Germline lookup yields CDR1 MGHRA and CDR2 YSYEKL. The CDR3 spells CASSLASVEETQYF. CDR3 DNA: TGCGCCAGCAGCCTGGCTAGCGTCGAAGAGACCCAGTACTTC.

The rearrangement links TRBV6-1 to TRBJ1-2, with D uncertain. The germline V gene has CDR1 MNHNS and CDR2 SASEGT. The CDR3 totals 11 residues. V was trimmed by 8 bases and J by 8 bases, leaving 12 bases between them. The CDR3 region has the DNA TGTGCCAGCTCCCCGGCGGAAGGCTACACCTTC. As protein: CASSPAEGYTF.

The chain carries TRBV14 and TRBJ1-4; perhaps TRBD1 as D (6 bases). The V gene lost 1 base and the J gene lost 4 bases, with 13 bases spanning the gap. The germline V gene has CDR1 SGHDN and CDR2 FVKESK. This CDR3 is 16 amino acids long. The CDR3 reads CASSQVGGSINEKLFF. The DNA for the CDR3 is TGTGCCAGCAGCCAAGTTGGGGGCAGCATTAATGAAAAACTGTTTTTT.

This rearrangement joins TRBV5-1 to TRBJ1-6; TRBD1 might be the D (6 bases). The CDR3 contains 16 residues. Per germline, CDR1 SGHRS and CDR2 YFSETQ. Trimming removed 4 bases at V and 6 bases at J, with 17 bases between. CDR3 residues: CASSVTGTVGNSPLHF. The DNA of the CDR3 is TGCGCCAGCAGCGTTACAGGGACGGTCGGTAATTCACCCCTCCACTTT.

The CDR3 sequence: CASSSQGMGQPQHF. The CDR3 DNA follows: TGTGCCAGCAGCTCACAGGGGATGGGTCAGCCCCAGCATTTT. The chain joins TRBV7-9 to TRBJ1-5; 7 bases are a match to TRBD1. V shed 4 bases and J 6 bases; nucleotides not matched to a gene: 6. The CDR3 contains 14 residues. CDR1 is SEHNR and CDR2 is FQNEAQ in the germline V gene (reference sequence).

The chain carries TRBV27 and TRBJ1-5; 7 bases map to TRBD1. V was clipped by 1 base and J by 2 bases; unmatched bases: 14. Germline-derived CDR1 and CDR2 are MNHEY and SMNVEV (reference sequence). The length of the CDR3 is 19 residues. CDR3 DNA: TGTGCCAGCAGTTTATTGGAGGGGGCCCCCTTCAATGGCAATCAGCCCCAGCATTTT. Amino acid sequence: CASSLLEGAPFNGNQPQHF.

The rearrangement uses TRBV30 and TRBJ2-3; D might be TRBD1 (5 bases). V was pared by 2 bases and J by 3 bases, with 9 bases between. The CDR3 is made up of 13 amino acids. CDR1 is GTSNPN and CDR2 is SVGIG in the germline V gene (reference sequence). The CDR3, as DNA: TGTGCCTGGAGTTTGGGGCTGACAGATACGCAGTATTTT. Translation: CAWSLGLTDTQYF.

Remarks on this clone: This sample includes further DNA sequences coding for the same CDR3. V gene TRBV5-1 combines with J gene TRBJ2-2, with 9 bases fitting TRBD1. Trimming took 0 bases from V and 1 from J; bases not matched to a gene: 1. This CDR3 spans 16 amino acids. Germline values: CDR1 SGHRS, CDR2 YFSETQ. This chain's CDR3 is CASSLAGQGNTGELFF. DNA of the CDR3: TGCGCCAGCAGCTTGGCGGGACAGGGGAACACCGGGGAGCTGTTTTTT.

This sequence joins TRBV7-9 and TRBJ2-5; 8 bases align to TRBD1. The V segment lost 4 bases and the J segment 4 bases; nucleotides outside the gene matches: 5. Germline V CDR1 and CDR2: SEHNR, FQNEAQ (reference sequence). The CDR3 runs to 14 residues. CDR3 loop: CASSYGTGGETQYF. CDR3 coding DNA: TGTGCCAGCAGCTATGGGACAGGTGGAGAGACCCAGTACTTC.

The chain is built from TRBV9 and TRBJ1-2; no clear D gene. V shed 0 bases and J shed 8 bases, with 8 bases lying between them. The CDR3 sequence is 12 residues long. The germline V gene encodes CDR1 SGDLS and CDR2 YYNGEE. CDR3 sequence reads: CASSVEGEGYTF. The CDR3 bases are TGTGCCAGCAGCGTAGAGGGAGAAGGCTACACCTTC.

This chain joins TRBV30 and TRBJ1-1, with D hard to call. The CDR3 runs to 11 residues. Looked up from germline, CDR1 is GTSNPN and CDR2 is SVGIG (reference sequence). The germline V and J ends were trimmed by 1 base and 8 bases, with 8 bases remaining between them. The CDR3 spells CAWSGQEEAFF. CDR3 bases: TGTGCCTGGAGTGGGCAGGAAGAAGCTTTCTTT.

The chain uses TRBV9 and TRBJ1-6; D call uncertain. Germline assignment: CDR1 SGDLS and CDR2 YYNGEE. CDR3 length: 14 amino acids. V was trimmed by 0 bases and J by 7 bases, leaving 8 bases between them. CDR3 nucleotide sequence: TGTGCCAGCAGCGTAGATAGCTGGAATTCACCCCTCCACTTT. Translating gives CASSVDSWNSPLHF.

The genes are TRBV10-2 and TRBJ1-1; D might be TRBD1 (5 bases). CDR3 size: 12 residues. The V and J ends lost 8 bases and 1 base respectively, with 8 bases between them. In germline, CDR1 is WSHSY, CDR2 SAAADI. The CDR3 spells CASLGANTEAFF. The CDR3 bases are TGCGCCAGCCTAGGGGCGAACACTGAAGCTTTCTTT.

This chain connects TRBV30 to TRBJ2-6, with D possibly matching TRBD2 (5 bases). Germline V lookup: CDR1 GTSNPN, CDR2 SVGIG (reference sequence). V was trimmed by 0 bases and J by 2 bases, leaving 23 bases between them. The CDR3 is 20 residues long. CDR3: CAWSVHSGMSIGTGANVLTF. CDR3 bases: TGTGCCTGGAGTGTACATTCGGGGATGTCGATCGGTACTGGGGCCAACGTCCTGACTTTC.

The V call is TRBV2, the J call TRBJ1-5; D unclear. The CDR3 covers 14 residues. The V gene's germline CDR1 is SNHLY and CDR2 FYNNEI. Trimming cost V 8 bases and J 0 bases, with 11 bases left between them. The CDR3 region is CASSTSYSNQPQHF. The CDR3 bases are TGTGCCAGCTCGACATCTTATAGCAATCAGCCCCAGCATTTT.

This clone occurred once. As DNA, the CDR3 is TGTGCCAGCAGCACGAGAGGTGTGGGAGATACGCAGTATTTT. Its translation: CASSTRGVGDTQYF. The chain couples TRBV7-9 to TRBJ2-3; D is uncertain. The CDR3 spans 14 residues. Germline V gene lookup returns CDR1 SEHNR and CDR2 FQNEAQ (reference sequence). V was pared by 5 bases and J by 5 bases, with 14 bases between. The full variable domain, in which reference TRBV7-9 and TRBJ2-3 provide the parts outside the CDR3, is DTGVSQNPRHKITKRGQNVTFRCDPISEHNRLYWYRQTLGQGPEFLTYFQNEAQLEKSRLLSDRFSAERPKGSFSTLEIQRTEQGDSAMYLCASSTRGVGDTQYFGPGTRLTVL.

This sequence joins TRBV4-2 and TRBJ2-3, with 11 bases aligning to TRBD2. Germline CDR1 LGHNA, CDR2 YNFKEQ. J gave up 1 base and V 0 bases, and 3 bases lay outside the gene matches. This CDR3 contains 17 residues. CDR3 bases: TGTGCCAGCAGCCAAGATCTTAGCGGGGGGGGCACAGATACGCAGTATTTT. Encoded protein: CASSQDLSGGGTDTQYF.

CDR3 sequence: CASSPGGGYSGNTIYF. DNA for the CDR3: TGTGCCAGCAGCCCTGGGGGAGGCTACTCTGGAAACACCATATATTTT. J is TRBJ1-3 and V is TRBV13, with D perhaps TRBD1 (5 bases). Germline values: CDR1 PRHDT, CDR2 FYEKMQ (reference sequence). V lost 5 bases to trimming and J lost 0 bases, with 14 bases between them. The CDR3 contains 16 residues.

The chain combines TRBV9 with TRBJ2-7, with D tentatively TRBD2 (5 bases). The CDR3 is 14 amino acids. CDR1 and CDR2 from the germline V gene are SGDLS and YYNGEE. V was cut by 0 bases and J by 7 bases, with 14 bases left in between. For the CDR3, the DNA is TGTGCCAGCAGCGTAGCAACGGGCTCGGGGGAGCAGTACTTC. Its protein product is CASSVATGSGEQYF.

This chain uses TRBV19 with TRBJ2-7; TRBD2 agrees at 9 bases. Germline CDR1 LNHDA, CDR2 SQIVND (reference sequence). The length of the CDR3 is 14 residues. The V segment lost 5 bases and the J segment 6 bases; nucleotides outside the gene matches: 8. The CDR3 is CASSSAGGVSEQYF. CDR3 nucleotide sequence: TGTGCCAGTAGTTCGGCGGGGGGGGTCTCCGAGCAGTACTTC.

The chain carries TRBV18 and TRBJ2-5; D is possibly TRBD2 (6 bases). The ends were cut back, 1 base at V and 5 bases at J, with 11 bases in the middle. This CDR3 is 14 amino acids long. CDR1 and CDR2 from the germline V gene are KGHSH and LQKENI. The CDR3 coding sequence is TGTGCCAGCTCACCACTGGATCGGGGGGAGACCCAGTACTTC. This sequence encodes CASSPLDRGETQYF.

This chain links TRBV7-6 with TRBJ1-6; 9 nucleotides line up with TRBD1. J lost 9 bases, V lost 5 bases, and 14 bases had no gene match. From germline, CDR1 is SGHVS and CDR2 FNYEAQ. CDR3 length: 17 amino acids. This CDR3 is CASSPTGQGRVFSPLHF. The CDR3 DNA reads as TGTGCCAGCAGCCCGACGGGACAGGGAAGAGTTTTTTCACCCCTCCACTTT.

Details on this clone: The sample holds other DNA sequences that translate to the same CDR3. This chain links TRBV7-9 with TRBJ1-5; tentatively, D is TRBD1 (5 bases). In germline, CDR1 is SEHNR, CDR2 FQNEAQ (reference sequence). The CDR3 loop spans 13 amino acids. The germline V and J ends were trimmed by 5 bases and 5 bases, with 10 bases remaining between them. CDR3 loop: CASSLTGDQPQHF. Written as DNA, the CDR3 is TGTGCCAGCAGCCTAACGGGGGATCAGCCCCAGCATTTT.

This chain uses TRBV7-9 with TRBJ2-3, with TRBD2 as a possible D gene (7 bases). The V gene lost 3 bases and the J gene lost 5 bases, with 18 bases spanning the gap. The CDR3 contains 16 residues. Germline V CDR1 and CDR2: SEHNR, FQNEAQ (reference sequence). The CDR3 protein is CASSFYAGARGDTQYF. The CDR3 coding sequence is TGTGCCAGCAGCTTTTACGCGGGGGCTCGGGGAGATACGCAGTATTTT.

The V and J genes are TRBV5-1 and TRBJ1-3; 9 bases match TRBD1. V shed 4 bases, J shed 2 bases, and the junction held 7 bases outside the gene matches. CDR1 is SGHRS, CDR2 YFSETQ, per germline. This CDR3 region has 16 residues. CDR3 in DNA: TGCGCCAGCAGCCCCCCCCGGACAGGGGCTGGAAACACCATATATTTT. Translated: CASSPPRTGAGNTIYF.

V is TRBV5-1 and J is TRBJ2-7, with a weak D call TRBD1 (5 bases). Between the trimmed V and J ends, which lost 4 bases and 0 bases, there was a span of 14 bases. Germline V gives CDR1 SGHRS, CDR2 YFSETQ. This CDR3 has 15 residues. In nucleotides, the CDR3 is TGCGCCAGCAGCCGCCAAACAGGTTCCTCCTACGAGCAGTACTTC. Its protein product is CASSRQTGSSYEQYF.

CDR3 region: CASASGDTQYF. CDR3 DNA: TGTGCCAGCGCGAGTGGTGATACGCAGTATTTT. This sequence joins TRBV9 and TRBJ2-3; no reliable D call. The V end lost 7 bases, the J end lost 6 bases, and 9 bases lay between the germline ends. The CDR3 has 11 amino acids. Germline V gives CDR1 SGDLS, CDR2 YYNGEE.

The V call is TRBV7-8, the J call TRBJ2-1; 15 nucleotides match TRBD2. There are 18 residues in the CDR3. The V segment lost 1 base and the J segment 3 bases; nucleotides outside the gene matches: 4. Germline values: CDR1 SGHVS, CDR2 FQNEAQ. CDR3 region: CASSLGTSGGARYNEQFF. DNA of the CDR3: TGTGCCAGCAGCTTAGGGACTAGCGGGGGGGCCCGCTACAATGAGCAGTTCTTC.